These 27 T cell receptor beta chains were sequenced from one sample in a study of T cell responses to AZD1222 COVID-19 vaccine. The repertoire was sequenced with immunoSEQ multiplex PCR; TCRdb's copy has only in-frame clones and lacks some. Of about 140,000 clones listed, 80% to 95% are singletons. Specimen: peripheral blood, collected on day 0 of AZD1222 vaccination. The receptor source for this set is an adult in good health.

This clone has just a few counts. The rearrangement uses TRBV7-8 and TRBJ2-1; D is possibly TRBD2 (6 bases). The germline gives CDR1 SGHVS, CDR2 FQNEAQ. Trimming shortened V by 4 bases and J by 10 bases, and 20 bases separated the two germline ends. The CDR3 runs 15 residues. In DNA form, the CDR3 reads TGTGCCAGCAGCTCCTCCCGACTAGATACCAGGGAGCAGTTCTTC. It translates to CASSSSRLDTREQFF.

The rearrangement joins TRBV10-2 to TRBJ2-5; weak D call: TRBD1 (6 bases). The germline V and J ends were trimmed by 8 bases and 1 base, with 14 bases remaining between them. The CDR3 has 14 residues. Germline V lookup: CDR1 WSHSY, CDR2 SAAADI. This chain's CDR3 is CASSEDRSQETQYF. CDR3 DNA sequence: TGCGCCAGCTCCGAGGACAGATCCCAAGAGACCCAGTACTTC.

This sequence joins TRBV27 and TRBJ2-7; D not resolved. This CDR3 is 13 amino acids long. The V gene lost 5 bases and the J gene lost 2 bases, with 10 bases spanning the gap. In germline, CDR1 is MNHEY, CDR2 SMNVEV (reference sequence). Here the CDR3 reads CASSIQLPYEQYF. CDR3 bases: TGTGCCAGCAGTATCCAGCTCCCCTACGAGCAGTACTTC.

J is TRBJ1-4 and V is TRBV11-2; 7 nucleotides align to TRBD1. V lost 5 bases, J lost 8 bases, and 14 bases stayed unmatched. Germline loops: CDR1 SGHAT, CDR2 FQNNGV. The CDR3 extends over 16 amino acids. The CDR3 bases are TGTGCCAGCAGCCCAATAACAGGGGTGGGCTCCGAAAAACTGTTTTTT. This gives the protein CASSPITGVGSEKLFF.

The chain couples TRBV15 to TRBJ1-1; unclear D gene. Trimming pared 0 bases from V and 4 bases from J, leaving 6 bases between. CDR3 length: 13 residues. Germline assignment: CDR1 LNHNV and CDR2 YYDKDF (reference sequence). The CDR3 protein is CATSRDLVTEAFF. The CDR3 region has the DNA TGTGCCACCAGCAGAGATCTAGTCACTGAAGCTTTCTTT.

The V and J genes are TRBV20-1 and TRBJ1-2; TRBD1 matches 8 bases. The CDR3 totals 11 residues. The V and J ends lost 6 bases and 6 bases, in that order; junction bases with no gene match: 3. Germline loops: CDR1 DFQATT, CDR2 SNEGSKA (reference sequence). CDR3 amino acids: CSARTGNGYTF. DNA of the CDR3: TGCAGTGCGAGGACAGGGAATGGCTACACCTTC.

This chain connects TRBV7-9 to TRBJ2-5, with D tentatively TRBD1 (6 bases). The germline V and J ends were trimmed by 1 base and 1 base, with 10 bases remaining between them. CDR3 size: 15 residues. Germline CDR1 reads SEHNR; CDR2 reads FQNEAQ (reference sequence). CDR3 in amino acids: CASSLGGQGQETQYF. CDR3 bases: TGTGCCAGCAGCTTAGGGGGGCAGGGCCAAGAGACCCAGTACTTC.

The chain combines TRBV6-6 with TRBJ2-3; 8 positions match TRBD1. The CDR3 is 15 residues long. J gave up 1 base and V 8 bases, and 8 bases lay outside the gene matches. Germline CDR1 and CDR2: MNHNY and SVGAGI (reference sequence). The CDR3 DNA is TGTGCCAGCGGGGACCCGGGACAGGGCACAGATACGCAGTATTTT. Amino acids: CASGDPGQGTDTQYF.

The chain carries TRBV5-1 and TRBJ2-5; D possibly corresponds to TRBD2 (6 bases). Trimming removed 0 bases from V and 2 bases from J, with 14 bases in between. Germline V lookup: CDR1 SGHRS, CDR2 YFSETQ. This CDR3 contains 16 residues. The CDR3 DNA follows: TGCGCCAGCAGCTTGGCCTTAGCGGAAGAGCAAGAGACCCAGTACTTC. This translates into CASSLALAEEQETQYF.

This rearrangement joins TRBV4-3 to TRBJ1-4; no clear D. CDR3 length: 15 residues. The germline V gene has CDR1 LGHNA and CDR2 YSLEER. Trimming removed 3 bases from V and 0 bases from J, with 8 bases in between. The CDR3 nucleotides read TGCGCCAGCAGCCAGAGGATGGCAACTAATGAAAAACTGTTTTTT. Translating gives CASSQRMATNEKLFF.

V usage is TRBV11-2 and J usage is TRBJ2-1; D possibly matches TRBD1 or TRBD2 (5 bases each). Germline V gives CDR1 SGHAT, CDR2 FQNNGV. This CDR3 comprises 14 residues. V shed 1 base and J shed 4 bases, with 8 bases lying between them. CDR3 residues: CASSLAGPYNEQFF. CDR3 bases: TGTGCCAGCAGCTTAGCGGGACCATACAATGAGCAGTTCTTC.

This sequence joins TRBV2 and TRBJ2-2; perhaps TRBD2 as D (5 bases). Germline CDR1 and CDR2: SNHLY and FYNNEI. Trimming took off 6 bases at V and 8 bases at J, with 13 bases between the two ends. This CDR3 is built from 13 residues. CDR3 in amino acids: CASSQSGPGELFF. In DNA, the CDR3 is TGTGCCAGCAGCCAAAGCGGACCGGGGGAGCTGTTTTTT.

CDR3 region: CASSGSGRGIGNQPQHF. CDR3 DNA sequence: TGTGCCAGTAGTGGGTCAGGCAGGGGGATCGGCAATCAGCCCCAGCATTTT. The chain links TRBV19 to TRBJ1-5; TRBD1 aligns across 7 bases. J was trimmed by 2 bases and V by 5 bases; bases with no gene match: 12. Germline-derived CDR1 and CDR2 are LNHDA and SQIVND (reference sequence). This CDR3 is built from 17 residues. Variable domain in full (rest from reference TRBV19 and TRBJ1-5): DGGITQSPKYLFRKEGQNVTLSCEQNLNHDAMYWYRQDPGQGLRLIYYSQIVNDFQKGDIAEGYSVSREKKESFPLTVTSAQKNPTAFYLCASSGSGRGIGNQPQHFGDGTRLSIL.

The gene calls are TRBV24-1 and TRBJ1-1; D unclear. The CDR3 sequence is 13 residues long. Germline assignment: CDR1 KGHDR and CDR2 SFDVKD. Trimming took 7 bases from V and 1 from J, leaving 9 bases between them. The CDR3 DNA reads TGTGCCACCAGACCCATAGGGAACACTGAAGCTTTCTTT. Residues: CATRPIGNTEAFF.

This rearrangement joins TRBV6-5 to TRBJ1-3; D is ambiguous. Trimming shortened V by 0 bases and J by 2 bases, and 5 bases separated the two germline ends. Looked up from germline, CDR1 is MNHEY and CDR2 is SVGAGI. The CDR3 runs to 14 residues. The CDR3 loop reads CASSYSAAGNTIYF. The CDR3 DNA sequence: TGTGCCAGCAGTTACTCGGCAGCTGGAAACACCATATATTTT.

The chain combines TRBV10-3 with TRBJ2-2; D is perhaps TRBD2 (5 bases). V was trimmed by 4 bases and J by 0 bases, leaving 12 bases between them. The CDR3 spans 16 residues. Per the germline V gene, CDR1 is ENHRY and CDR2 is SYGVKD. CDR3 in amino acids: CAISGISVSNTGELFF. The CDR3, as DNA: TGTGCCATCAGTGGGATTAGCGTGTCGAACACCGGGGAGCTGTTTTTT.

This chain uses TRBV29-1 with TRBJ1-5; D might be TRBD1 (5 bases). The CDR3 is 13 amino acids. Germline V gene lookup returns CDR1 SQVTM and CDR2 ANQGSEA. Trimming took 4 bases from V and 5 from J, leaving 12 bases between them. DNA for the CDR3: TGCAGCGTTGCATTCGGGGGTGATCAGCCCCAGCATTTT. It codes for CSVAFGGDQPQHF. The full variable domain, in which reference TRBV29-1 and TRBJ1-5 provide the parts outside the CDR3, is SAVISQKPSRDICQRGTSLTIQCQVDSQVTMMFWYRQQPGQSLTLIATANQGSEATYESGFVIDKFPISRPNLTFSTLTVSNMSPEDSSIYLCSVAFGGDQPQHFGDGTRLSIL.

The chain carries TRBV9 and TRBJ1-4; no definite D call. Germline V gene data show CDR1 as SGDLS and CDR2 as YYNGEE. This CDR3 is 14 amino acids long. V lost 3 bases to trimming and J lost 7 bases, with 13 bases between them. The CDR3: CASSAGGGGEKLFF. CDR3 nucleotide sequence: TGTGCCAGCAGCGCCGGAGGTGGTGGTGAAAAACTGTTTTTT.

The chain employs TRBV2 and TRBJ1-2; D not resolved. Trimming removed 6 bases from V and 0 bases from J, with 5 bases in between. This CDR3 has 12 residues. The germline gives CDR1 SNHLY, CDR2 FYNNEI. The chain's CDR3 is CASRDANYGYTF. The CDR3 nucleotides are TGTGCCAGCAGGGATGCTAACTATGGCTACACCTTC.

This sequence joins TRBV11-1 and TRBJ2-7, with D possibly called TRBD1 or TRBD2 (5 bases each). Trimming removed 5 bases from V and 4 bases from J, with 9 bases in between. This CDR3 comprises 12 residues. From germline, CDR1 is SGHAT and CDR2 FQDESV (reference sequence). CDR3 amino acids: CASSLEGYEQYF. The CDR3 DNA follows: TGTGCCAGCAGCCTAGAGGGGTACGAGCAGTACTTC.

The chain employs TRBV7-2 and TRBJ1-3; 8 positions match TRBD1. Germline CDR1 SGHTA, CDR2 FQGNSA. The CDR3 extends over 14 amino acids. The V segment lost 6 bases and the J segment 2 bases; nucleotides outside the gene matches: 3. The CDR3 sequence is CASRPTGAGNTIYF. The CDR3 nucleotides read TGTGCCAGCAGACCGACAGGGGCTGGAAACACCATATATTTT.

This clone was counted a few times. The chain carries TRBV18 and TRBJ1-2; weak D call: TRBD1 (6 bases). The CDR3 has 14 amino acids. Germline V CDR1 and CDR2: KGHSH, LQKENI. Trimming pared 0 bases from V and 7 bases from J, leaving 12 bases between. CDR3 sequence (DNA): TGTGCCAGCTCACCACCGGGCAGGGGCTCTGGCTACACCTTC. Protein product: CASSPPGRGSGYTF.

The chain joins TRBV9 to TRBJ1-2, with 7 bases aligning to TRBD1. The CDR3 has 15 amino acids. CDR1 SGDLS and CDR2 YYNGEE come from the germline V gene. The J segment lost 5 bases and the V segment lost 3 bases, leaving 10 bases of the junction unmatched. The CDR3 DNA follows: TGTGCCAGCAGCGCCATGGTGAGGGGGCAGTATGGCTACACCTTC. Encoded protein: CASSAMVRGQYGYTF.

This clone occurred once. The chain links TRBV4-2 to TRBJ2-5; 8 bases line up with TRBD1. The germline CDR1 and CDR2 sequences are LGHNA and YNFKEQ. V was pared by 2 bases and J by 5 bases, with 1 base of the junction left unmatched. The CDR3 sequence is 13 residues long. The CDR3 is CASSQQGAETQYF. CDR3 in DNA: TGTGCCAGCAGCCAACAGGGGGCCGAGACCCAGTACTTC.

The chain recombines TRBV12-3 or TRBV12-4 with TRBJ1-5; perhaps TRBD1 as D (6 bases). V lost 6 bases, J lost 4 bases, and 10 bases lay in between. This CDR3 is 13 amino acids long. This CDR3 reads CASRPTGNQPQHF. CDR3 sequence (DNA): TGTGCCAGCAGACCCACAGGGAATCAGCCCCAGCATTTT.

J is TRBJ1-1 and V is TRBV9, with D tentatively TRBD1 (6 bases). This CDR3 contains 12 residues. Trimming removed 3 bases at V and 8 bases at J, with 11 bases between. Germline CDR1 reads SGDLS; CDR2 reads YYNGEE. DNA of the CDR3: TGTGCCAGCAGCGCCTCCGACAGGGAAGCTTTCTTT. This codes for CASSASDREAFF.

J is TRBJ1-6 and V is TRBV5-4, with D possibly TRBD1 on 6 matching bases. This CDR3 has 18 residues. Trimming stripped 0 bases from V and 4 bases from J, with 17 bases between. CDR1 is SGHNT, CDR2 YYREEE, per germline (reference sequence). The CDR3 nucleotides are TGTGCCAGCAGCTTGGACCCCCCGACAGGCCATTATAATTCACCCCTCCACTTT. This translates into CASSLDPPTGHYNSPLHF.